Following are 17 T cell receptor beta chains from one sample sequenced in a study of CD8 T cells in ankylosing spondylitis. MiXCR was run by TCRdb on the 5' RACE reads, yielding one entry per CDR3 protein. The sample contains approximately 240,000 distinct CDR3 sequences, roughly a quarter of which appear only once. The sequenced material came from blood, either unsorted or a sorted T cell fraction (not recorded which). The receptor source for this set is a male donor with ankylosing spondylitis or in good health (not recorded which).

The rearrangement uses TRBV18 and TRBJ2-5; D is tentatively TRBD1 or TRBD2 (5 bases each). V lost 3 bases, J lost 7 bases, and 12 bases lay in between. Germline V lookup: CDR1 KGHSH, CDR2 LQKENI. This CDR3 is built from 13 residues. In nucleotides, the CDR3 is TGTGCCAGCTCACCCGAGGGGCCGGGGACCCAGTACTTC. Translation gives CASSPEGPGTQYF. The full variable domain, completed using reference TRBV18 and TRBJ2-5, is NAGVMQNPRHLVRRRGQEARLRCSPMKGHSHVYWYRQLPEEGLKFMVYLQKENIIDESGMPKERFSAEFPKEGPSILRIQQVVRGDSAAYFCASSPEGPGTQYFGPGTRLLVL.

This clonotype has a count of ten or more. The CDR3, as DNA: TGTGCCAGCAGTGTGGGGACAGCGGACGAGCAGTACTTC. This codes for CASSVGTADEQYF. The chain is built from TRBV2 and TRBJ2-7, with 7 positions matching TRBD1. Germline trimming cut 4 bases from V and 5 bases from J; bases unmatched to any gene: 5. There are 13 residues in the CDR3. The V gene's germline CDR1 is SNHLY and CDR2 FYNNEI.

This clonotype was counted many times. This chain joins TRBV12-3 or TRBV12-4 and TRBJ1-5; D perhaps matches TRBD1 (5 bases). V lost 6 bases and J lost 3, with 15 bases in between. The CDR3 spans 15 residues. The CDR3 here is CASRPGGFTNQPQHF. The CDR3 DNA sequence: TGTGCCAGCAGACCCGGGGGGTTCACCAATCAGCCCCAGCATTTT.

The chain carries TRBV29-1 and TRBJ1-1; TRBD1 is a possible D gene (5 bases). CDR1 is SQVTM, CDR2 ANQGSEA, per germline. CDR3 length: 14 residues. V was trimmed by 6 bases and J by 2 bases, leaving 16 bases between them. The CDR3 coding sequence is TGCAGCGTGGAGGACCGGGACCCAAACACTGAAGCTTTCTTT. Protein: CSVEDRDPNTEAFF.

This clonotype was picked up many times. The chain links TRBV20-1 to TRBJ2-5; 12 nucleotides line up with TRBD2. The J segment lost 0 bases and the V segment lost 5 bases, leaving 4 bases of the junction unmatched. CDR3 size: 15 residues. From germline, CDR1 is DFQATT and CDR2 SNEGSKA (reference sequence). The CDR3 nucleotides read TGCAGTGCTCTGACTAGCGGGGGTTACCAAGAGACCCAGTACTTC. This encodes CSALTSGGYQETQYF.

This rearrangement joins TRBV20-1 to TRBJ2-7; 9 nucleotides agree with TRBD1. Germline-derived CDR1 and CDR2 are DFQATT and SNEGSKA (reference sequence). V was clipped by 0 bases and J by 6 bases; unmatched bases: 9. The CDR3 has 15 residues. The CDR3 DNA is TGCAGTGCTAGAGATTCCGGGACAGGGAACTCCGAGCAGTACTTC. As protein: CSARDSGTGNSEQYF.

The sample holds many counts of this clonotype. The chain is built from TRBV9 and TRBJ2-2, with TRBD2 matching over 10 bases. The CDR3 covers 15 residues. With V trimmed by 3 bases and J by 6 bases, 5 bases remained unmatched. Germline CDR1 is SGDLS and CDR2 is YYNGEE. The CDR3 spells CASSDGAGGPGELFF. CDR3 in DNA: TGTGCCAGCAGCGATGGAGCGGGGGGGCCCGGGGAGCTGTTTTTT.

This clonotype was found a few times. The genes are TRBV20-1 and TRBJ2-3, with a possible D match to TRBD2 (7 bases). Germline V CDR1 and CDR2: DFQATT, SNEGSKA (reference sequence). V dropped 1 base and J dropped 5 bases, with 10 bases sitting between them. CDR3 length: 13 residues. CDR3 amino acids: CSARGGGRDTQYF. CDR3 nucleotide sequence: TGCAGTGCTAGAGGGGGGGGCCGAGATACGCAGTATTTT.

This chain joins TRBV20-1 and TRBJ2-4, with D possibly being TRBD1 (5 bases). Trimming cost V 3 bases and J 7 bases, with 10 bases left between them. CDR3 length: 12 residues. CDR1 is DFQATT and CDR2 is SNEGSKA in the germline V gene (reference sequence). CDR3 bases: TGCAGTGCTAGCCCAGGGAAGAACATTCAGTACTTC. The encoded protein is CSASPGKNIQYF.

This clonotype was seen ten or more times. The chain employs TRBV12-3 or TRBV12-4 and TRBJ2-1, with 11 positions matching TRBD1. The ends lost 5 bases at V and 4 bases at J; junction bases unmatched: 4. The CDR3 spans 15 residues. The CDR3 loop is CASSLGQGAYNEQFF. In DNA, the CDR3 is TGTGCCAGCAGTCTCGGACAGGGGGCTTACAATGAGCAGTTCTTC.

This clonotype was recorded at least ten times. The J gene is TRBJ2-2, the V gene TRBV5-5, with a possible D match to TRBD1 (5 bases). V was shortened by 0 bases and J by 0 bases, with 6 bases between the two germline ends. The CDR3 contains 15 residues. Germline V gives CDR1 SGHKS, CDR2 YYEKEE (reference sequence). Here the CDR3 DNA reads TGTGCCAGCAGCTTGGGGGGCGCGAACACCGGGGAGCTGTTTTTT. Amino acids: CASSLGGANTGELFF.

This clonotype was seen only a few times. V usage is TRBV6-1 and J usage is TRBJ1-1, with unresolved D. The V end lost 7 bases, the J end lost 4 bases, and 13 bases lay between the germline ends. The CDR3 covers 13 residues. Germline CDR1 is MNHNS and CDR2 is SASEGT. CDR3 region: CASTLGVGTEAFF. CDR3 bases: TGTGCCAGCACCCTCGGGGTGGGCACTGAAGCTTTCTTT.

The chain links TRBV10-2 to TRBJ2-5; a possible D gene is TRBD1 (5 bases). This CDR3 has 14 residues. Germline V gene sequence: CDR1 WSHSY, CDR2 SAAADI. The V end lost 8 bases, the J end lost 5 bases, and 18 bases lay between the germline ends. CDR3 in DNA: TGCGCCAGCTCATCAGGGAACTTGGGGGAGACCCAGTACTTC. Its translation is CASSSGNLGETQYF.

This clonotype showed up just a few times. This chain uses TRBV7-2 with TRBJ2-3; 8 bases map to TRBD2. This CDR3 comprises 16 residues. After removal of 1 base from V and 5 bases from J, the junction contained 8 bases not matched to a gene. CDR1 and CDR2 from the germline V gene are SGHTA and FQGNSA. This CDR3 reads CASSLGIQLAEDTQYF. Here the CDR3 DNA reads TGTGCCAGCAGCTTAGGAATCCAACTAGCGGAAGATACGCAGTATTTT.

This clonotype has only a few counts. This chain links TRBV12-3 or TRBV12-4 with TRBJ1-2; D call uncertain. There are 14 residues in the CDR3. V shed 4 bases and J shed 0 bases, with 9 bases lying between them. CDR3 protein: CASSWRRSNYGYTF. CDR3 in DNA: TGTGCCAGCAGTTGGCGTCGTTCTAACTATGGCTACACCTTC.

CDR3 in amino acids: CSARPGDSYEQYF. Written as DNA, the CDR3 is TGCAGTGCTAGACCGGGGGACTCCTACGAGCAGTACTTC. This chain joins TRBV20-1 and TRBJ2-7, with D possibly TRBD2 on 6 matching bases. The CDR3 extends over 13 amino acids. The germline V gene has CDR1 DFQATT and CDR2 SNEGSKA (reference sequence). V lost 2 bases, J lost 0 bases, and 8 bases lay in between.

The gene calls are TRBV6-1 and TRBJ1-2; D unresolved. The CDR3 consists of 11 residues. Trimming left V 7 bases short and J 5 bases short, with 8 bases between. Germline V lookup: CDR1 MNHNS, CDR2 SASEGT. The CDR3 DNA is TGTGCCAGCACCCGGGGATATGGCTACACCTTC. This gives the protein CASTRGYGYTF.